This T cell receptor beta chain was captured by sequencing in a study of cytomegalovirus exposure and HLA in healthy donors. Study-wide context: Inside one of the first data releases sat about 85 million unique TCRs taken from HLA-typed donors. General study points: Researchers reportedly found TCR beta sequences accurately predicted most subjects' HLA-A and HLA-B alleles. Of the V segments, some could not be distinguished, including TRBV6-2 and TRBV6-3, and were excluded.

J lost 1 base, V lost 4 bases, and 4 bases had no gene match. From germline, CDR1 is SQVTM and CDR2 ANQGSEA. This CDR3 region has 16 residues. Turning to this clone: Its antigen is unidentified.

Vbeta (60) and Jbeta (13) primers were used in the PCR. Some clones are missing from TCRdb's copy, which holds only in-frame ones; the method was immunoSEQ multiplex PCR. The profile shows 85,000 to 130,000 clones, 75% to 85% of them singletons. The chain employs TRBV29-1 and TRBJ2-2, with 12 bases aligning to TRBD1. The sequence was collected from a woman in her late teens or twenties in good health and CMV-seronegative. Sequencing input: PBMCs. The DNA of the CDR3 is TGCAGCGTTGGGGGACAGGGGGCGTTGAACACCGGGGAGCTGTTTTTT. Its protein product is CSVGGQGALNTGELFF.